This T cell receptor (beta chain) was retrieved from a study of spatial heterogeneity in lung cancer. The CDR3 covers 17 residues. The germline CDR1 and CDR2 sequences are SGHRS and YFSETQ. V lost 1 base and J lost 0, with 13 bases in between. Time point denoted: sample taken at primary tumor resection. No cell sorting; template was whole RNA from tumor, lung tissue or PBMC. There were 72 donors, all of them untreated patients with early-stage non-small cell lung cancer. TCRdb reprocessed the 5' RACE reads via MiXCR and lists one record per CDR3 protein. Counted here are approximately 90,000 distinct CDR3 sequences, approximately 8.9% occurring once; the ten biggest clones make up 6.9%.

This chain joins TRBV5-1 and TRBJ1-4; D perhaps matches TRBD1 (6 bases). This clonotype originated in a male donor with early-stage non-small cell lung cancer. Here the sequenced sample was PBMCs, taken at surgery. This chain's CDR3 is CASSLLSGVATNEKLFF. The CDR3 bases are TGCGCCAGCAGCTTGCTTTCAGGGGTTGCAACTAATGAAAAACTGTTTTTT.